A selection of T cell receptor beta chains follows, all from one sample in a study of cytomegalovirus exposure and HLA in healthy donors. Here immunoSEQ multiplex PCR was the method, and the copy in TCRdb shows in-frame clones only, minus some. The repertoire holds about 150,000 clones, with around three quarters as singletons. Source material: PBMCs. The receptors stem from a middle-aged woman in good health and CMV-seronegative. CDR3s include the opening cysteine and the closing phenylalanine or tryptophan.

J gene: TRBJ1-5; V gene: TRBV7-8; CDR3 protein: CASSLTMTGGGNLPQHF
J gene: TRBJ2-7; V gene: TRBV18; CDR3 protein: CASSPPGDRLLTYEQYF
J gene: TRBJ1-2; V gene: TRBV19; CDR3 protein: CASSPGQEYGNYGYTF
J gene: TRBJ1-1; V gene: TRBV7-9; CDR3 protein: CASSPSGRGAFF
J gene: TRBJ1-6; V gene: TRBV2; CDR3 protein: CASSQRGSQGYNSPLHF
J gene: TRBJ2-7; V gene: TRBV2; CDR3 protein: CASSDLDPLAGKQYF
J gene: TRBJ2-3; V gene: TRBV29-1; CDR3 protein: CSVDRGHDTQYF
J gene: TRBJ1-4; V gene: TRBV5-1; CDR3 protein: CASSLRTGANEKLFF
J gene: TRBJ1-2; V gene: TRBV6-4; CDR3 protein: CASSHTGTGNYGYTF
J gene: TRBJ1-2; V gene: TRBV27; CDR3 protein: CASSLRMRQGNYGYTF
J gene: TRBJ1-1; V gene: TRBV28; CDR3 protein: CASNPAGVEAFF
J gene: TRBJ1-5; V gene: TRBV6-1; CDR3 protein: CASSDGQAGQPQHF
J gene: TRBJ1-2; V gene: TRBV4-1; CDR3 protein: CASSQGLRELAGYTF
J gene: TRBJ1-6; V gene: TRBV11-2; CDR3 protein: CASSSRPELLGSPLHF
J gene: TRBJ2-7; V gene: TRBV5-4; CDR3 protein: CASSFYSGDSYEQYF
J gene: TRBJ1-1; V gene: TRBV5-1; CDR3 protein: CASSPYQGAYTEAFF
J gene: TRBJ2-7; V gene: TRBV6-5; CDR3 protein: CASSWTSGGAREQYF